The rows below give T cell receptor beta chains drawn from one sample of a study of cytomegalovirus exposure and HLA in healthy donors. Assay used: immunoSEQ multiplex PCR; TCRdb lists only in-frame clones, some missing. The sample lists roughly 120,000 clones; around 68% were seen once. Sequenced: PBMCs. The receptors were gathered from a woman between 35 and 50 years old in good health and CMV-seropositive. The CDR3 runs from the conserved cysteine through the conserved F or W. The order of the fields is D gene, J gene, V gene, clone size, CDR3 protein, CDR3 DNA. A D gene is named only where the DNA matches it firmly. The size entry is marked missing in some rows and otherwise reads once, few, many or a size class.

. | TRBJ2-2 | TRBV7-3 | . | CASSVVVQGTGELFF | TGTGCCAGCAGCGTCGTCGTCCAGGGAACCGGGGAGCTGTTTTTT
. | TRBJ2-7 | TRBV4-3 | few | CASSQESPGEQYF | TGCGCCAGCAGCCAAGAATCCCCGGGTGAGCAGTACTTC
TRBD1 | TRBJ2-7 | TRBV4-2 | . | CASSRPGQGSYEQYF | TGTGCCAGCAGCCGACCGGGACAGGGCAGCTACGAGCAGTACTTC
TRBD1 | TRBJ2-7 | TRBV4-1 | few | CASSQENPGLQGAPHEQYF | TGCGCCAGCAGCCAAGAGAATCCTGGCTTACAGGGGGCCCCCCACGAGCAGTACTTC
TRBD2 | TRBJ2-3 | TRBV7-8 | few | CASSTLLAGSTDTQYF | TGTGCCAGCAGCACCTTACTAGCGGGGTCCACAGATACGCAGTATTTT
TRBD1 | TRBJ1-2 | TRBV7-9 | . | CASSPTGVNGYTF | TGTGCCAGCAGCCCGACAGGGGTGAATGGCTACACCTTC
TRBD1 | TRBJ2-1 | TRBV9 | . | CASSVEGQGNNEQFF | TGTGCCAGCAGCGTAGAAGGACAGGGTAACAATGAGCAGTTCTTC
TRBD2 | TRBJ2-1 | TRBV7-3 | . | CASSEAGGLGRNEQFF | TGTGCCAGCAGTGAAGCGGGAGGGCTTGGAAGGAATGAGCAGTTCTTC
. | TRBJ1-2 | TRBV19 | few | CASGRVEGYGYTF | TGTGCCAGTGGTCGGGTCGAAGGCTATGGCTACACCTTC
. | TRBJ2-1 | TRBV11-3 | . | CASSFPGDEQFF | TGTGCCAGCAGCTTCCCGGGAGACGAGCAGTTCTTC
TRBD1 | TRBJ1-2 | TRBV6-1 | . | CASSDRDRGRYGYTF | TGTGCCAGCAGTGATCGGGACAGGGGGCGATATGGCTACACCTTC
. | TRBJ1-3 | TRBV7-2 | . | CASSSQPPRLGNTIYF | TGTGCCAGCAGCTCCCAGCCCCCCAGGCTTGGAAACACCATATATTTT
TRBD1 | TRBJ1-1 | TRBV5-4 | . | CASSWGQTNTEAFF | TGTGCCAGCAGCTGGGGACAGACGAACACTGAAGCTTTCTTT
TRBD2 | TRBJ2-1 | TRBV4-1 | . | CASSQDRWTSAYNEQFF | TGCGCCAGCAGCCAAGATCGATGGACTAGCGCCTACAATGAGCAGTTCTTC
TRBD2 | TRBJ2-3 | TRBV4-3 | . | CASSQGPSGVKDTQYF | TGCGCCAGCAGCCAAGGGCCTAGCGGGGTGAAAGATACGCAGTATTTT
. | TRBJ1-1 | TRBV25-1 | few | CASSERGNTEAFF | TGTGCCAGCAGTGAACGGGGGAACACTGAAGCTTTCTTT
TRBD1 | TRBJ1-4 | TRBV19 | . | CASSIVETGAEKLFF | TGTGCCAGTAGTATAGTGGAGACAGGGGCTGAAAAACTGTTTTTT
TRBD2 | TRBJ2-5 | TRBV9 | . | CASSVGTSGGFQETQYF | TGTGCCAGCAGCGTAGGGACTAGCGGGGGTTTCCAAGAGACCCAGTACTTC
TRBD1 | TRBJ1-5 | TRBV19 | few | CASSILLGQYQPQHF | TGTGCCAGTAGTATACTTCTGGGACAGTATCAGCCCCAGCATTTT
TRBD1 | TRBJ1-2 | TRBV5-5 | . | CASTANQGQVGYGYTF | TGTGCCAGCACCGCGAACCAAGGACAGGTGGGATATGGCTACACCTTC
TRBD1 | TRBJ1-1 | TRBV5-5 | . | CASSLAYPTGSEAFF | TGTGCCAGCAGCTTGGCCTATCCGACAGGGTCTGAAGCTTTCTTT
. | TRBJ2-6 | TRBV19 | few | CASMGFSGANVLTF | TGTGCCAGTATGGGCTTCTCTGGGGCCAACGTCCTGACTTTC
. | TRBJ1-1 | TRBV30 | . | CAWRQGPSKAFF | TGTGCATGGAGGCAGGGTCCCAGCAAAGCTTTCTTT
TRBD1 | TRBJ1-2 | TRBV14 | . | CASSQDPQGATGYGYTF | TGTGCCAGCAGCCAAGATCCACAGGGGGCGACGGGCTATGGCTACACCTTC
TRBD1 | TRBJ2-5 | TRBV5-1 | . | CASNLGTEAGTQYF | TGCGCCAGCAACTTAGGGACAGAGGCGGGGACCCAGTACTTC
TRBD1 | TRBJ1-2 | TRBV10-3 | few | CAIRGGQGNGYTF | TGTGCCATCAGGGGGGGACAGGGGAATGGCTACACCTTC
. | TRBJ1-1 | TRBV4-1 | once | CASSPGLQTEAFF | TGCGCCAGCAGCCCAGGCCTGCAGACTGAAGCTTTCTTT
TRBD2 | TRBJ2-3 | TRBV11-2 | few | CASSLVGGDTDTQYF | TGTGCCAGCAGCTTAGTGGGGGGGGACACAGATACGCAGTATTTT
. | TRBJ2-7 | TRBV9 | . | CASSVGKASYEQYF | TGTGCCAGCAGCGTAGGCAAAGCGTCCTACGAGCAGTACTTC
TRBD1 | TRBJ1-2 | TRBV23-1 | . | CASKQGAFTLQIDGYTF | TGCGCCAGCAAACAGGGGGCGTTCACACTCCAGATCGATGGCTACACCTTC
. | TRBJ1-6 | TRBV19 | . | CASSMGRGAGNSPLHF | TGTGCCAGTAGTATGGGCAGGGGAGCAGGTAATTCACCCCTCCACTTT
. | TRBJ1-5 | TRBV6-6 | . | CASSYSAGNQPQHF | TGTGCCAGCAGTTACTCCGCAGGCAATCAGCCCCAGCATTTT
. | TRBJ2-1 | TRBV19 | . | CASTLDRSPYNEQFF | TGTGCCAGTACCCTTGACAGATCACCCTACAATGAGCAGTTCTTC
TRBD1 | TRBJ1-4 | TRBV7-9 | few | CASSLGTGDEKLFF | TGTGCCAGCAGCTTGGGGACAGGGGACGAAAAACTGTTTTTT
TRBD1 | TRBJ1-2 | TRBV4-1 | . | CASSPRTGFGANYGYTF | TGCGCCAGCAGCCCTAGGACAGGGTTCGGAGCTAACTATGGCTACACCTTC
TRBD1 | TRBJ2-7 | TRBV7-3 | . | CASSKQGGIGSYEQYF | TGTGCCAGCAGTAAACAGGGGGGCATTGGCTCCTACGAGCAGTACTTC
TRBD2 | TRBJ2-5 | TRBV7-3 | few | CASSLSGTSGGGQETQYF | TGTGCCAGCAGCTTAAGCGGGACTAGCGGGGGGGGCCAAGAGACCCAGTACTTC
. | TRBJ1-4 | TRBV11-2 | . | CASSLNLGGGRGEKLFF | TGTGCCAGCAGCTTAAACCTGGGGGGGGGCAGAGGTGAAAAACTGTTTTTT
. | TRBJ1-5 | TRBV5-6 | . | CASSHTGTNQPQHF | TGTGCCAGCAGCCATACAGGAACCAATCAGCCCCAGCATTTT
TRBD2 | TRBJ2-3 | TRBV29-1 | . | CSVEGRLAGGVNTQYF | TGCAGCGTTGAAGGGCGGCTAGCGGGAGGAGTGAATACGCAGTATTTT
TRBD1 | TRBJ2-7 | TRBV7-7 | . | CASSHGTAYEQYF | TGTGCTAGCAGCCACGGGACAGCCTACGAGCAGTACTTC
. | TRBJ2-2 | TRBV6-1 | . | CASRTYHLTPGELFF | TGTGCCAGCCGAACTTATCACCTAACCCCCGGGGAGCTGTTTTTT